Listed below are T cell receptor beta chains from one sample, sequenced in a study of graft-versus-host responses after intestinal transplantation. For these TCRs, the target antigens are not known. The assay was immunoSEQ multiplex PCR, and TCRdb's table has in-frame clones only and misses some. This repertoire shows about 70,000 clones, around 95% found once; its top ten account for about 0.56%. This material consisted of unstimulated CD8+ T cells sorted from spleen or lymph node cells, taken before intestinal transplant. Source of these receptors: a human donor who received an intestinal transplant. The CDR3 runs from the conserved cysteine through the conserved F or W. A D gene is named only where the DNA matches it firmly. Clone sizes are given selectively: once, few, many, or a class where the clone is expanded.

>NA|TRBV7-6|TRBJ2-1|NA
TGTGCCAGCAGCTTATCGTCTGACGAGATCCCCTACAATGAGCAGTTCTTC
CASSLSSDEIPYNEQFF
>NA|TRBV27|TRBJ2-7|NA
TGTGCCAGCAGTTCCAGTTCCTACGAGCAGTACTTC
CASSSSSYEQYF
>NA|TRBV4-1|TRBJ1-2|NA
TGCGCCAGCAGCCAATGGACTGAACCCTATGGCTACACCTTC
CASSQWTEPYGYTF
>TRBD1|TRBV28|TRBJ1-2|NA
TGTGCCAGCAACTTACAGGGGGAGAGAAACTATGGCTACACCTTC
CASNLQGERNYGYTF
>NA|TRBV29-1|TRBJ2-2|NA
TGCAGCGTTCCAGGGTCCGACACCGGGGAGCTGTTTTTT
CSVPGSDTGELFF
>NA|TRBV7-2|TRBJ2-1|NA
TGTGCCAGCAGCTTAGTAGAAGTGTGGAATGAGCAGTTCTTC
CASSLVEVWNEQFF
>NA|TRBV12-2|TRBJ2-3|NA
TGTGCAAGTCGCTTAATGGATACGCAGTATTTT
CASRLMDTQYF
>NA|TRBV27|TRBJ2-3|NA
TGTGCCAGCAGTTTATCCGGATTTCCTAGCACAGATACGCAGTATTTT
CASSLSGFPSTDTQYF
>TRBD1|TRBV7-8|TRBJ1-5|NA
TGTGCCAGCAGCCCCGGGACAGACCATCAGCCCCAGCATTTT
CASSPGTDHQPQHF
>TRBD2|TRBV9|TRBJ2-7|NA
TGTGCCAGCAGCGTAGTGCCTAGCGGGCCCTACGAGCAGTACTTC
CASSVVPSGPYEQYF
>NA|TRBV28|TRBJ2-3|NA
TGTGCCAGCAGTCTACTACAGGGTCACCCTTACACAGATACGCAGTATTTT
CASSLLQGHPYTDTQYF
>TRBD2|TRBV5-6|TRBJ2-2|NA
TGTGCCAGCAGCTGGGGGACTAGCGGAATAAACACCGGGGAGCTGTTTTTT
CASSWGTSGINTGELFF
>TRBD1|TRBV19|TRBJ1-2|once
TGTGCCAGTAGTATTGGCAGGGGGCCCGGGTGGGCTAACTATGGCTACACCTTC
CASSIGRGPGWANYGYTF
>NA|TRBV6-1|TRBJ1-1|few
TGTGCCAGCAGTGAAAAGGAAAACACTGAAGCTTTCTTT
CASSEKENTEAFF
>NA|TRBV4-1|TRBJ1-1|NA
TGCGCCAGCAGCCAAGACGGCCAGGGTAACACTGAAGCTTTCTTT
CASSQDGQGNTEAFF
>NA|TRBV7-8|TRBJ1-1|NA
TGTGCCAGCAGCTCCCCGGACCGTCGGGTGATGAACACTGAAGCTTTCTTT
CASSSPDRRVMNTEAFF
>TRBD2|TRBV4-1|TRBJ2-5|NA
TGCGCCAGCAGCCAAGATAGTCTAGCGGGAGGGGCGGGGGAGACCCAGTACTTC
CASSQDSLAGGAGETQYF